The 32 T cell receptor beta chains in this list originate from one sample, sequenced in a study of CD8+ T cells in alopecia areata. As the sequencing template, cDNA was produced by extracting RNA and reverse transcribing it. The data were produced by immunoSEQ multiplex PCR, yet TCRdb's version contains in-frame clones alone and is incomplete. This table has roughly 120,000 clones, roughly three fifths appearing once. Treatment here: oral pan-JAK inhibitor, 5-10 mg twice daily. Here the sequenced sample was CD8+ T cells sorted from blood, taken at week 24, from a patient treated with tofacitinib. The receptors derive from a human donor with alopecia areata.

The chain has TRBV5-1 and TRBJ2-3; TRBD2 aligns across 7 bases. The CDR3 totals 15 residues. The germline V gene has CDR1 SGHRS and CDR2 YFSETQ. After removal of 0 bases from V and 2 bases from J, the junction contained 3 bases not matched to a gene. CDR3 bases: TGCGCCAGCAGCTTGGACCGGGGGGACACAGATACGCAGTATTTT. The encoded protein is CASSLDRGDTDTQYF.

V gene TRBV7-8 combines with J gene TRBJ2-5, with 9 nucleotides matching TRBD1. The V gene's germline CDR1 is SGHVS and CDR2 FQNEAQ. Trimming took 5 bases from V and 5 from J; bases not matched to a gene: 15. This CDR3 comprises 17 residues. The CDR3 spells CASSLPGQGQIDETQYF. The CDR3 DNA reads TGTGCCAGCAGCCTACCGGGACAGGGTCAAATTGATGAGACCCAGTACTTC.

The J gene is TRBJ2-1, the V gene TRBV29-1; D not resolved. This CDR3 is 10 amino acids long. Germline V gene sequence: CDR1 SQVTM, CDR2 ANQGSEA. Between the trimmed V and J ends, which lost 0 bases and 7 bases, there was a span of 1 base. The DNA for the CDR3 is TGCAGCGTTGAAGAGAATGAGCAGTTCTTC. It codes for CSVEENEQFF.

This clone was counted only a few times. The chain carries TRBV13 and TRBJ1-1, with D perhaps TRBD1 (6 bases). This CDR3 has 14 residues. Trimming removed 5 bases from V and 5 bases from J, with 15 bases in between. In germline, CDR1 is PRHDT, CDR2 FYEKMQ (reference sequence). This CDR3 reads CASSPWEGGTEAFF. The CDR3 nucleotides are TGTGCCAGCAGCCCGTGGGAGGGGGGAACTGAAGCTTTCTTT.

V usage is TRBV30 and J usage is TRBJ1-2; TRBD1 matches at 10 bases. The ends lost 1 base at V and 6 bases at J; junction bases unmatched: 2. The CDR3 has 13 amino acids. The germline CDR1 and CDR2 sequences are GTSNPN and SVGIG (reference sequence). CDR3 amino acids: CAWSAGTGDGYTF. In nucleotides, the CDR3 is TGTGCCTGGAGTGCCGGGACAGGGGATGGCTACACCTTC.

This clone was found once. Mismatch with germline at one junction end may stem from a read error. The chain joins TRBV6-1 to TRBJ1-5; D gene uncertain. The CDR3 runs 14 residues. Looked up from germline, CDR1 is MNHNS and CDR2 is SASEGT. The CDR3 region is CASNEGWVEQPQHF. The CDR3 coding sequence is TGTGCCAGCAATGAAGGATGGGTGGAGCAGCCCCAGCATTTT.

The rearrangement links TRBV15 to TRBJ1-5; D is undetermined. Trimming removed 4 bases from V and 9 bases from J, with 7 bases in between. This CDR3 has 11 amino acids. The germline V gene has CDR1 LNHNV and CDR2 YYDKDF (reference sequence). DNA of the CDR3: TGTGCCACCAGCATCGGTGGGCCCCAGCATTTT. Its translation: CATSIGGPQHF. Together with reference TRBV15 and TRBJ1-5, the CDR3 gives the full variable domain: DAMVIQNPRYQVTQFGKPVTLSCSQTLNHNVMYWYQQKSSQAPKLLFHYYDKDFNNEADTPDNFQSRRPNTSFCFLDIRSPGLGDTAMYLCATSIGGPQHFGDGTRLSIL.

The sample holds one count of this clone. The chain uses TRBV11-2 and TRBJ1-5; D may be TRBD1 (5 bases). The CDR3 is 15 amino acids. The germline CDR1 and CDR2 sequences are SGHAT and FQNNGV. Deletions cut 4 bases from V and 5 bases from J, with 15 bases between. CDR3 in amino acids: CASSSSGAGDQPQHF. CDR3 sequence (DNA): TGTGCCAGCAGCTCATCCGGGGCCGGCGATCAGCCCCAGCATTTT.

This chain joins TRBV5-6 and TRBJ1-1; TRBD1 is a possible D gene (5 bases). The CDR3 has 13 amino acids. CDR1 is SGHDT, CDR2 YYEEEE, per germline. Trimming stripped 6 bases from V and 1 base from J, with 10 bases between. The CDR3 nucleotides are TGTGCCAGCAACCCGACAGAGAACACTGAAGCTTTCTTT. Amino acid sequence: CASNPTENTEAFF.

J is TRBJ2-5 and V is TRBV4-1; 13 nucleotides agree with TRBD2. This CDR3 is built from 16 residues. The junction had 5 bases not matched to a gene; V was cut back by 4 bases and J by 3 bases. Germline CDR1 MGHRA, CDR2 YSYEKL. The DNA for the CDR3 is TGCGCCAGCAGCCTACGGACTAGCGGGGGAGAAGAGACCCAGTACTTC. It translates to CASSLRTSGGEETQYF.

The chain is built from TRBV10-3 and TRBJ1-2, with D tentatively TRBD1 (6 bases). The CDR3 contains 12 residues. Deletions cut 6 bases from V and 6 bases from J, with 11 bases between. CDR1 ENHRY and CDR2 SYGVKD come from the germline V gene. DNA of the CDR3: TGTGCCATCAGGACAAACAGGGATGGCTACACCTTC. This gives the protein CAIRTNRDGYTF.

The chain carries TRBV10-3 and TRBJ1-1; D is perhaps TRBD1 (5 bases). V was clipped by 9 bases and J by 0 bases, with 11 bases between them. CDR1 and CDR2 (germline): ENHRY, SYGVKD. CDR3 length equals 13 residues. DNA for the CDR3: TGTGCCATAGGGGCAGGCATGAACACTGAAGCTTTCTTT. Its translation: CAIGAGMNTEAFF.

The chain recombines TRBV6-6 with TRBJ1-6; 9 bases agree with TRBD1. V gave up 6 bases and J gave up 4 bases; unmatched junction bases: 4. The germline V gene has CDR1 MNHNY and CDR2 SVGAGI (reference sequence). This CDR3 comprises 15 residues. The chain's CDR3 is CASSRDRAYNSPLHF. Written as DNA, the CDR3 is TGTGCCAGCAGCCGGGACAGGGCTTATAATTCACCCCTCCACTTT.

The J gene is TRBJ2-7, the V gene TRBV29-1, with D perhaps TRBD1 or TRBD2 (6 bases each). V lost 3 bases and J 4 bases, leaving 13 bases between the germline ends. CDR1 SQVTM and CDR2 ANQGSEA come from the germline V gene. CDR3 length: 13 amino acids. The CDR3 bases are TGCAGCGTTGATGTGGGGGGCGATTACGAGCAGTACTTC. Protein sequence: CSVDVGGDYEQYF.

V and J are TRBV9 and TRBJ1-1, with unresolved D. The CDR3 runs 15 residues. Trimming took off 0 bases at V and 3 bases at J, with 12 bases between the two ends. Germline CDR1 and CDR2: SGDLS and YYNGEE. The CDR3 here is CASSVGFGRDTEAFF. The CDR3 DNA is TGTGCCAGCAGCGTAGGTTTCGGAAGAGACACTGAAGCTTTCTTT.

This clone has more than one count but fewer than ten. The chain links TRBV27 to TRBJ2-7, with D possibly TRBD2 on 5 matching bases. The germline gives CDR1 MNHEY, CDR2 SMNVEV (reference sequence). This CDR3 comprises 14 residues. V was pared by 2 bases and J by 6 bases, with 14 bases between. The CDR3 DNA is TGTGCCAGCAGTTTAGGACTTGGCTCCGGCGAGCAGTACTTC. It yields the protein CASSLGLGSGEQYF.

CDR3 protein: CASSFTTGNTDTQYF. DNA for the CDR3: TGTGCCAGCAGCTTTACTACGGGGAACACAGATACGCAGTATTTT. The J gene is TRBJ2-3, the V gene TRBV5-6; D perhaps matches TRBD2 (5 bases). The germline V gene encodes CDR1 SGHDT and CDR2 YYEEEE. The CDR3 is 15 residues long. V was cut by 2 bases and J by 2 bases, with 12 bases left in between.

This clone was seen more than once but under ten times. The V gene is TRBV30, the J gene TRBJ1-1; D ambiguous. Germline CDR1 is GTSNPN and CDR2 is SVGIG (reference sequence). V gave up 0 bases and J gave up 0 bases, with 8 bases separating them. The CDR3 length is 14 residues. CDR3 loop: CAWSVLGMNTEAFF. Written as DNA, the CDR3 is TGTGCCTGGAGTGTACTGGGAATGAACACTGAAGCTTTCTTT.

Only a few counts were recorded for this clone. The rearrangement links TRBV19 to TRBJ2-1, with D possibly TRBD2 on 6 matching bases. Germline CDR1 reads LNHDA; CDR2 reads SQIVND (reference sequence). Trimming removed 1 base from V and 5 bases from J, with 9 bases in between. There are 14 residues in the CDR3. The CDR3 protein is CASSIVSGNNEQFF. CDR3 nucleotides: TGTGCCAGTAGTATAGTTAGCGGCAACAATGAGCAGTTCTTC.

The chain recombines TRBV19 with TRBJ1-1; D gene uncertain. The V gene lost 5 bases and the J gene lost 6 bases, with 7 bases spanning the gap. The germline V gene has CDR1 LNHDA and CDR2 SQIVND (reference sequence). The CDR3 has 11 amino acids. The CDR3 sequence is CASSVGPEAFF. The CDR3, as DNA: TGTGCCAGTAGTGTCGGGCCTGAAGCTTTCTTT.

V is TRBV5-1 and J is TRBJ2-1, with D unclear. The CDR3 sequence is 16 residues long. Looked up from germline, CDR1 is SGHRS and CDR2 is YFSETQ. V lost 0 bases and J lost 5, with 15 bases in between. CDR3: CASSLDVVPGNNEQFF. In nucleotides, the CDR3 is TGCGCCAGCAGCTTGGATGTAGTCCCAGGAAACAATGAGCAGTTCTTC. Full variable domain (remainder filled in from reference TRBV5-1 and TRBJ2-1): KAGVTQTPRYLIKTRGQQVTLSCSPISGHRSVSWYQQTPGQGLQFLFEYFSETQRNKGNFPGRFSGRQFSNSRSEMNVSTLELGDSALYLCASSLDVVPGNNEQFFGPGTRLTVL.

The chain couples TRBV7-8 to TRBJ1-1; a possible D gene is TRBD1 (5 bases). Trimming left V 5 bases short and J 3 bases short, with 10 bases between. Per germline, CDR1 SGHVS and CDR2 FQNEAQ. The CDR3 contains 13 residues. The DNA of the CDR3 is TGTGCCAGCAGCCCCGGGGCCCACACTGAAGCTTTCTTT. This gives the protein CASSPGAHTEAFF.

The chain combines TRBV6-5 with TRBJ2-2; 7 bases line up with TRBD1. V gave up 4 bases and J gave up 6 bases; unmatched junction bases: 8. The length of the CDR3 is 15 residues. The germline gives CDR1 MNHEY, CDR2 SVGAGI. The CDR3 loop is CASSSGTAWPGELFF. In nucleotides, the CDR3 is TGTGCCAGCAGTTCCGGGACAGCCTGGCCCGGGGAGCTGTTTTTT.

In DNA, the CDR3 is TGTGCCTGGAACTTCGGGGGAGACACTGAAGCTTTCTTT. Protein product: CAWNFGGDTEAFF. The chain combines TRBV30 with TRBJ1-1, with D possibly being TRBD1 (5 bases). The CDR3 is 13 residues long. Between the trimmed V and J ends, which lost 4 bases and 3 bases, there was a span of 12 bases. Germline V CDR1 and CDR2: GTSNPN, SVGIG (reference sequence).

The genes are TRBV27 and TRBJ2-1, with D possibly matching TRBD1 (6 bases). Per the germline V gene, CDR1 is MNHEY and CDR2 is SMNVEV (reference sequence). The CDR3 is made up of 14 amino acids. V was trimmed by 3 bases and J by 8 bases, leaving 14 bases between them. The DNA for the CDR3 is TGTGCCAGCAGTTTGTGGGGGCTCCAAGATGAGCAGTTCTTC. It translates to CASSLWGLQDEQFF.

The V gene is TRBV7-9, the J gene TRBJ2-7, with TRBD1 matching over 7 bases. V shed 5 bases and J 2 bases; nucleotides not matched to a gene: 9. Germline loops: CDR1 SEHNR, CDR2 FQNEAQ (reference sequence). CDR3 length: 15 residues. Written as DNA, the CDR3 is TGTGCCAGCAGCATACTGGGACAGCCAACCTACGAGCAGTACTTC. Its protein product is CASSILGQPTYEQYF.

The rearrangement joins TRBV15 to TRBJ1-6; TRBD1 might be the D (5 bases). The CDR3 is made up of 15 amino acids. Germline CDR1 LNHNV, CDR2 YYDKDF (reference sequence). V lost 5 bases and J lost 10, with 18 bases in between. CDR3 in amino acids: CATSPTRVSWSPLHF. CDR3 DNA sequence: TGTGCCACCAGCCCGACCAGGGTGTCGTGGTCACCCCTCCACTTT.

In this sample, this clone turned up once. CDR3 sequence: CTAEGRDYEQYF. CDR3 in DNA: TGCACCGCCGAGGGAAGGGACTACGAGCAGTACTTC. The V call is TRBV29-1, the J call TRBJ2-7; D is possibly TRBD2 (5 bases). Germline lookup yields CDR1 SQVTM and CDR2 ANQGSEA. There are 12 residues in the CDR3.

J is TRBJ2-1 and V is TRBV5-1; D call uncertain. Germline V gives CDR1 SGHRS, CDR2 YFSETQ. Trimming pared 0 bases from V and 3 bases from J, leaving 4 bases between. The CDR3 sequence is 13 residues long. The CDR3 coding sequence is TGCGCCAGCAGCTTGGAGCTCTACAATGAGCAGTTCTTC. Its protein product is CASSLELYNEQFF.

The chain carries TRBV7-9 and TRBJ1-2; D uncertain. This CDR3 is 10 amino acids long. Trimming took off 1 base at V and 7 bases at J, with 1 base between the two ends. CDR1 is SEHNR and CDR2 is FQNEAQ in the germline V gene (reference sequence). This CDR3 reads CASSLGGYTF. CDR3 bases: TGTGCCAGCAGCTTAGGTGGCTACACCTTC.

Concerning this clone itself: The same CDR3 is also encoded by other DNA sequences in this sample. This chain connects TRBV30 to TRBJ1-1; TRBD1 aligns across 8 bases. The trim removed 1 base at V and 5 bases at J, leaving 3 bases unmatched. Germline V lookup: CDR1 GTSNPN, CDR2 SVGIG (reference sequence). This CDR3 has 13 amino acids. The CDR3 spells CAWSEDRDTEAFF. The CDR3 DNA follows: TGTGCCTGGAGTGAGGACAGGGATACTGAAGCTTTCTTT.

In its sample, this clone was seen a few times. The chain links TRBV12-1 to TRBJ2-5; the D call of TRBD2 is as the table states it, not checked on the DNA. TRBV12-1 is a pseudogene locus. This CDR3 comprises 16 residues. The DNA of the CDR3 is TGTGCCAGCAGCTCGGGACTAGTGGCATTCCAAGAGACCCAGTACTTC. Its translation: CASSSGLVAFQETQYF.